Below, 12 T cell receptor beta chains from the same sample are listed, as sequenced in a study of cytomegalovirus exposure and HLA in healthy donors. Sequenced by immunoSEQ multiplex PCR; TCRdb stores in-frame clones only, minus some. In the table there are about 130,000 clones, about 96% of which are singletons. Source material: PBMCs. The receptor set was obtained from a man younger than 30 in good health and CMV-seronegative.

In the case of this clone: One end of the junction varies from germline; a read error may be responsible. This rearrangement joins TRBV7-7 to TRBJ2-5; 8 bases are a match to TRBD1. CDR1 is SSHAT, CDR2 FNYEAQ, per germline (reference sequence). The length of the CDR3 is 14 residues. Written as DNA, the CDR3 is TGTGCTAGCAGCGCGGGACAGGAACAAGAGACCCAGTACTTC. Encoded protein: CASSAGQEQETQYF.

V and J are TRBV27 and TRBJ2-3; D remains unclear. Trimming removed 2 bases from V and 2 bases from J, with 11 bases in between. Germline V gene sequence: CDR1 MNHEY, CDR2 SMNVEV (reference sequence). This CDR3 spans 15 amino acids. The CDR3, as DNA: TGTGCCAGCAGTTTACGGGTAGCTTACACAGATACGCAGTATTTT. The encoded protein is CASSLRVAYTDTQYF.

CDR3 sequence reads: CATNSPADNTGELFF. The CDR3 DNA is TGTGCCACCAACTCCCCCGCTGATAACACCGGGGAGCTGTTTTTT. The chain couples TRBV28 to TRBJ2-2, with D uncertain. Trimming pared 10 bases from V and 2 bases from J, leaving 17 bases between. The CDR3 has 15 amino acids. CDR1 and CDR2 (germline): MDHEN, SYDVKM.

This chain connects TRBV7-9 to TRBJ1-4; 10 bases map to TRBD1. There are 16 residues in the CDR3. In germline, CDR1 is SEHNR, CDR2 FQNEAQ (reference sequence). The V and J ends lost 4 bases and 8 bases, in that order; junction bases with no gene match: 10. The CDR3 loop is CASSSPETGGEEKLFF. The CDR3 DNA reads TGTGCCAGCAGCTCCCCCGAGACAGGGGGCGAAGAAAAACTGTTTTTT.

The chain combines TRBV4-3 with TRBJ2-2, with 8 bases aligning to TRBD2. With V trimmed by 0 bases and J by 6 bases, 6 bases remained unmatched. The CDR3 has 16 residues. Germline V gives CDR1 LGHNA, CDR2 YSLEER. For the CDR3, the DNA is TGCGCCAGCAGCCAAGAACTAGCGGAGGGGCCCGGGGAGCTGTTTTTT. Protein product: CASSQELAEGPGELFF.

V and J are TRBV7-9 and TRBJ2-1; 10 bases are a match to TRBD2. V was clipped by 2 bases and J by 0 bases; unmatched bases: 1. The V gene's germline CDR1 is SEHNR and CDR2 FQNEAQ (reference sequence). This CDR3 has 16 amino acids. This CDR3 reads CASSLTSGASYNEQFF. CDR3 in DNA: TGTGCCAGCAGCTTAACTAGCGGGGCCTCCTACAATGAGCAGTTCTTC.

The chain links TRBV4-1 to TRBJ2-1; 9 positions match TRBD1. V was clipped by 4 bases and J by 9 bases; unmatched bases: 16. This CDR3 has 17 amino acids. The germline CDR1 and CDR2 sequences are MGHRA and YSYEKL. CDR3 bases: TGCGCCAGCAGCCCCTTGATACTTAACAGGGGGCGGGGTGAGCAGTTCTTC. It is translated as CASSPLILNRGRGEQFF.

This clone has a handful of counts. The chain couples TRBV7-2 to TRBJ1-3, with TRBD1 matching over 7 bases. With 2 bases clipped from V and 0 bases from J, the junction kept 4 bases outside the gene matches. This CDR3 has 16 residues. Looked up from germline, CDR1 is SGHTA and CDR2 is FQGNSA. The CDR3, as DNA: TGTGCCAGCAGCTTAACAGGGGCCTCCTCTGGAAACACCATATATTTT. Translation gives CASSLTGASSGNTIYF.

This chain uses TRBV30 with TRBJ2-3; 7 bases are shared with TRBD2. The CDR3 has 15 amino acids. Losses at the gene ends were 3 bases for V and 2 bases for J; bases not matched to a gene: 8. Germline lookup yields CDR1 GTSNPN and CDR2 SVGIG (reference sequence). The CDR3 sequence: CAWSALAAPTDTQYF. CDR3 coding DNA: TGTGCCTGGAGCGCCCTAGCGGCCCCCACAGATACGCAGTATTTT.

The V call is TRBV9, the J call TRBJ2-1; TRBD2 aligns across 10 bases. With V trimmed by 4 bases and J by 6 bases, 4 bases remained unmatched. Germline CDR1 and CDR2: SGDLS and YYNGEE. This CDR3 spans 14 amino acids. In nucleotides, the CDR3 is TGTGCCAGCAGCCCCTGGACTAGCGGCAATGAGCAGTTCTTC. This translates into CASSPWTSGNEQFF.

As DNA, the CDR3 is TGTGCCAGCAGCTCTGAACTAGCGGGAGGGCCCGGGGAGCTGTTTTTT. Its translation is CASSSELAGGPGELFF. The chain recombines TRBV7-2 with TRBJ2-2; 13 bases are shared with TRBD2. CDR3 length: 16 residues. V was clipped by 4 bases and J by 6 bases; unmatched bases: 5. In germline, CDR1 is SGHTA, CDR2 FQGNSA.

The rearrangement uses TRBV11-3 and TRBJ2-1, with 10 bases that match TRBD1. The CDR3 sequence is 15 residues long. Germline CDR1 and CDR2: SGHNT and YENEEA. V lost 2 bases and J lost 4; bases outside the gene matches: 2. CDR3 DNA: TGTGCCAGCAGCTTAAGGGGACAGGGGTACAATGAGCAGTTCTTC. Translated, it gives CASSLRGQGYNEQFF.